Sequencing of this T cell receptor beta chain was carried out in a study of regulatory T cells in long-lasting Graves disease. Points from the study as a whole: Shared public clonotypes totalled 2,741 in persistent patients, compared with about 990 in new patients.

CDR1 is SGHVS, CDR2 FQNEAQ, per germline. The V and J ends lost 1 base and 0 bases, in that order; junction bases with no gene match: 6. This CDR3 is built from 16 residues. This sample's time point: persistent/refractory GD, antithyroid drugs over 5 years with positive TRAb. PBMCs provided the RNA from which the TCR library was made. Patients hailed from an endocrinology department in Xi'an, China. EDTA tubes were used for drawing nine milliliters of peripheral blood. A word on this clonotype: Its specificity is not known.

Construction of TCR beta libraries relied on iRepertoire HTBI primers and on Arm-PCR targeting CDR3 regions. TCRdb re-derived calls from the multiplex PCR reads in MiXCR, one entry per CDR3 protein. Altogether approximately 440,000 distinct CDR3 sequences are present, 23% being singletons, with the ten largest covering over 25%. This chain uses TRBV7-8 with TRBJ2-7; 7 bases fit TRBD2. The source was peripheral blood mononuclear cells (PBMCs), collected when the disease was refractory, from a patient treated with antithyroid drugs. The TCR sequence derives from a female donor with Graves disease. DNA for the CDR3: TGTGCCAGCAGCTTAGACAGCCGGGAGGACTCCTACGAGCAGTACTTC. Translating it yields CASSLDSREDSYEQYF.